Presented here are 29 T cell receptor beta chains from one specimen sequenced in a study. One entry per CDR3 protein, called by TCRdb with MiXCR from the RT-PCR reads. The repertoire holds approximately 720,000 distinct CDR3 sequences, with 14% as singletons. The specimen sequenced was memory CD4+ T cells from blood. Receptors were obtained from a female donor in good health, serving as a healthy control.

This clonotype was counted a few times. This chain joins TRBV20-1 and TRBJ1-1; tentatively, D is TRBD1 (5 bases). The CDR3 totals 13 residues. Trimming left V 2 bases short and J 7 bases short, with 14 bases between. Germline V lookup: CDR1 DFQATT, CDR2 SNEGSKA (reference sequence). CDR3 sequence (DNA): TGCAGTGCTAGACAGGGATCCATTGGTGAAGCTTTCTTT. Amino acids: CSARQGSIGEAFF.

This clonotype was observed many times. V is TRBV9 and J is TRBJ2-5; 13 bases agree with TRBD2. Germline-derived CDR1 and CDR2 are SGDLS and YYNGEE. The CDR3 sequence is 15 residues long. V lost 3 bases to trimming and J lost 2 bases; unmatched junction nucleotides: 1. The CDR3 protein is CASSETSGRQETQYF. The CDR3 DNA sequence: TGTGCCAGCAGCGAGACTAGCGGGAGGCAAGAGACCCAGTACTTC.

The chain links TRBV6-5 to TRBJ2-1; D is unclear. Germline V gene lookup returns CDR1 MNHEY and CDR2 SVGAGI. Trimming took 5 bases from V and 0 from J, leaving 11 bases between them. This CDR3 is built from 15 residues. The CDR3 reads CASSHRGFSYNEQFF. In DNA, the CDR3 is TGTGCCAGCAGTCACCGCGGATTCTCCTACAATGAGCAGTTCTTC.

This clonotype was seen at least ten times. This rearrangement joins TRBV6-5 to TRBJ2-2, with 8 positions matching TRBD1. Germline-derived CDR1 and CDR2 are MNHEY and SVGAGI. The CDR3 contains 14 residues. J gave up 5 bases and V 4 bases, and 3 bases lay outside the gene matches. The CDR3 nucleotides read TGTGCCAGCAGTTGGACAGGGATTACCGGGGAGCTGTTTTTT. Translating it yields CASSWTGITGELFF.

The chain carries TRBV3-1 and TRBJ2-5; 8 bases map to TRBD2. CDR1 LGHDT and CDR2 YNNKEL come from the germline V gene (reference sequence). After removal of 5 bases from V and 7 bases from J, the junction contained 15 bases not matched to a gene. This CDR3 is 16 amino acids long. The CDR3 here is CASSIGLAVRDGTQYF. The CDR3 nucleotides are TGTGCCAGCAGCATCGGACTAGCTGTACGGGACGGGACCCAGTACTTC.

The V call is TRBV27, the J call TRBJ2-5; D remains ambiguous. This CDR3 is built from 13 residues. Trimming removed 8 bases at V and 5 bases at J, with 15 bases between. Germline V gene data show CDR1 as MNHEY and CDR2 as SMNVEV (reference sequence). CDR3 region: CASGRQLGETQYF. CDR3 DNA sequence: TGTGCCAGCGGTAGGCAGTTGGGCGAGACCCAGTACTTC.

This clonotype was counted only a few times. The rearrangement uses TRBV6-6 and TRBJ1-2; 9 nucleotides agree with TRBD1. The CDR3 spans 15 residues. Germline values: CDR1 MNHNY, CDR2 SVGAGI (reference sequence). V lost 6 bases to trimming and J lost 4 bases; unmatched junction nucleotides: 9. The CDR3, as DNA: TGTGCCAGCAGGATTAACGACAGGGGGGTCTATGGCTACACCTTC. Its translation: CASRINDRGVYGYTF.

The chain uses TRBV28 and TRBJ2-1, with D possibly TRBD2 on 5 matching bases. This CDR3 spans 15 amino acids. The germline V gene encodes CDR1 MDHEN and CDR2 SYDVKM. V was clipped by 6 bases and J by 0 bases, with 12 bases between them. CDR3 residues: CASRLFGVSYNEQFF. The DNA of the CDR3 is TGTGCCAGCAGGCTATTCGGGGTCTCCTACAATGAGCAGTTCTTC.

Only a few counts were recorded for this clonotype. The CDR3 DNA reads TGCGCCAGCAGCCCGGTGGTCCGGGCTGATACTGAAGCTTTCTTT. It specifies CASSPVVRADTEAFF. V usage is TRBV5-1 and J usage is TRBJ1-1; D gene uncertain. Germline V lookup: CDR1 SGHRS, CDR2 YFSETQ. V lost 4 bases and J 5 bases, leaving 18 bases between the germline ends. This CDR3 contains 15 residues.

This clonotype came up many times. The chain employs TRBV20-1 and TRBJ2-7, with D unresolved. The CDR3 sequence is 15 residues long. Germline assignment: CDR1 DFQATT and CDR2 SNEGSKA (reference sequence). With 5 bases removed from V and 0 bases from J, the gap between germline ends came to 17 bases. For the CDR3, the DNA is TGCAGTGCTGGCCCCTCGGTTCTTCCCTCCTACGAGCAGTACTTC. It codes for CSAGPSVLPSYEQYF.

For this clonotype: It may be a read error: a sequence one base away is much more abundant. The CDR3 DNA is TGTGCCAGCAGTTTAAATCAGGAGAACACTGAAGCTTTCTTT. The encoded protein is CASSLNQENTEAFF. This chain joins TRBV12-3 or TRBV12-4 and TRBJ1-1; D unclear. The CDR3 has 14 residues. V lost 2 bases to trimming and J lost 1 base, with 8 bases between them.

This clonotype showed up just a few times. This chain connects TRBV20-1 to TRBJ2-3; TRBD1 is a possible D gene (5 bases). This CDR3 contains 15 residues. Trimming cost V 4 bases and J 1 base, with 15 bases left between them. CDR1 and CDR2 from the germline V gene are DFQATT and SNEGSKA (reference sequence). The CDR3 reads CSAKKAGMGTDTQYF. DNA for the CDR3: TGCAGTGCTAAGAAGGCAGGGATGGGCACAGATACGCAGTATTTT.

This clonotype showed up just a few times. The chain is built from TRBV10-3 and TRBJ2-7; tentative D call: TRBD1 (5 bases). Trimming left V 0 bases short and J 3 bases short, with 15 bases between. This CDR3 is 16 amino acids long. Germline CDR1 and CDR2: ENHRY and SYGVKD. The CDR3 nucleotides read TGTGCCATCAGTGAGTCCTCCTTGGCAGGGATCTACGAGCAGTACTTC. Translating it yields CAISESSLAGIYEQYF.

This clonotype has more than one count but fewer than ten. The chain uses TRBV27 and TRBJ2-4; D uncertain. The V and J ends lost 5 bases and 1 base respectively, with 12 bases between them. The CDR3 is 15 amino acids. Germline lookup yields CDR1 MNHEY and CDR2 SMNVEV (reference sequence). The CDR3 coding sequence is TGTGCCAGCAGTCCCAGGTGGCTGGCCAAAAACATTCAGTACTTC. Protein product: CASSPRWLAKNIQYF.

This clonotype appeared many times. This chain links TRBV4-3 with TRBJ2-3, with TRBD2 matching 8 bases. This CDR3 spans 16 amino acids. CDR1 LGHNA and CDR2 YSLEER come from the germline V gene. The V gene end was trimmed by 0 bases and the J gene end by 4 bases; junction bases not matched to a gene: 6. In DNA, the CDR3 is TGCGCCAGCAGCCAAGAGACCGGGAGGGGGGCAGATACGCAGTATTTT. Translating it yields CASSQETGRGADTQYF.

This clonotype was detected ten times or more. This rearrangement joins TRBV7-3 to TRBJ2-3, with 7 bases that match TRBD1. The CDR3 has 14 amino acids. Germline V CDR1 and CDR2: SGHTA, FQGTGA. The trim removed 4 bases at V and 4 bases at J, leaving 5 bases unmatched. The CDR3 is CASSSRQGADTQYF. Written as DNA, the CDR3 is TGTGCCAGCAGCTCCAGACAGGGCGCAGATACGCAGTATTTT.

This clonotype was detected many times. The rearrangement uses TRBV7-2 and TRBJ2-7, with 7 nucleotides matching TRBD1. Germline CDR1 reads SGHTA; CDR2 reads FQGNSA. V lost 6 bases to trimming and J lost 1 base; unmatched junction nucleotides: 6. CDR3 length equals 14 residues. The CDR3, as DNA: TGTGCCAGCAGGACAGGGCAACCTTCCTACGAGCAGTACTTC. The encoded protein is CASRTGQPSYEQYF.

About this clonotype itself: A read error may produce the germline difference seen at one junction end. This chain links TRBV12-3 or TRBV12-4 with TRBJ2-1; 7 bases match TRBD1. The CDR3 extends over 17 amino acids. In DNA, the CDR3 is TGTGCCGGCAGTTTATTCCTCGGACAGGACCACTACAATGAGCAGTTCTTC. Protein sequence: CAGSLFLGQDHYNEQFF.

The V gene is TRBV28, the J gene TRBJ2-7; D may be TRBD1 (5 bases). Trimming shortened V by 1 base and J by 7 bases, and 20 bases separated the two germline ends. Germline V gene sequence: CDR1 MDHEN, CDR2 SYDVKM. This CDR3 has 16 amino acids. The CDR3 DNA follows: TGTGCCAGCAGTTTATTAGGAACAGGTGGGGATTGGGAGCAGTACTTC. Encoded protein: CASSLLGTGGDWEQYF.

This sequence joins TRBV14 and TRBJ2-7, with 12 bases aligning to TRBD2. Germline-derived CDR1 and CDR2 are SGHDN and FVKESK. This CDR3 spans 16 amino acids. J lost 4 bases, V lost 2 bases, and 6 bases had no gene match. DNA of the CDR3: TGTGCCAGCAGCCAATATGGTCTAGCGGGAGGGTACGAGCAGTACTTC. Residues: CASSQYGLAGGYEQYF.

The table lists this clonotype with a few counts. The CDR3 region has the DNA TGCGCCAGCAGACTGGACTCTCCTAGGTATGGCTACACCTTC. Translating it yields CASRLDSPRYGYTF. The chain is built from TRBV5-1 and TRBJ1-2; D is unresolved. The CDR3 loop spans 14 amino acids. Germline V gives CDR1 SGHRS, CDR2 YFSETQ. Trimming took 5 bases from V and 5 from J, leaving 16 bases between them.

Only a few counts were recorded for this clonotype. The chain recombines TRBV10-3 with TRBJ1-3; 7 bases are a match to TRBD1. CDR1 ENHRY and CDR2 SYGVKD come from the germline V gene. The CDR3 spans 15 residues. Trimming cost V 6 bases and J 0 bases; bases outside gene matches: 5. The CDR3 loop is CAISSGTASGNTIYF. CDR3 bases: TGTGCCATCAGCTCCGGGACAGCCTCTGGAAACACCATATATTTT.

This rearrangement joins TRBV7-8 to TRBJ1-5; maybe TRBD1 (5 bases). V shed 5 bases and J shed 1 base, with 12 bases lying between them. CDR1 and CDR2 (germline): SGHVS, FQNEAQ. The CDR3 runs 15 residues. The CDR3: CASSGRVGSNQPQHF. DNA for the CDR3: TGTGCCAGCAGCGGCAGGGTGGGCAGCAATCAGCCCCAGCATTTT.

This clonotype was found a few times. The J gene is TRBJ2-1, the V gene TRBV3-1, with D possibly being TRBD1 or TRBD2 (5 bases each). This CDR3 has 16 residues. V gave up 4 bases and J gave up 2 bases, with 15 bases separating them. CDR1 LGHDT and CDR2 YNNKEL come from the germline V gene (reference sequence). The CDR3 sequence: CASSPDFRGAYNEQFF. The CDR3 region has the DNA TGTGCCAGCAGCCCTGACTTCCGAGGGGCCTACAATGAGCAGTTCTTC.

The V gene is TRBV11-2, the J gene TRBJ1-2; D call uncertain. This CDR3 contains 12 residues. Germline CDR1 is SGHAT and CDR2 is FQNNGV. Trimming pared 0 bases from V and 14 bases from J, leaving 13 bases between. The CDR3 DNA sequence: TGTGCCAGCAGCTTAGATCGTCTCAAATTGACCTTC. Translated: CASSLDRLKLTF.

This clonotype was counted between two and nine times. The DNA of the CDR3 is TGTGCCAGCAGTTTAACCGGGTCTAAGAATCAGCCCCAGCATTTT. Translated, it gives CASSLTGSKNQPQHF. V and J are TRBV12-3 or TRBV12-4 and TRBJ1-5, with no clear D. V was trimmed by 2 bases and J by 4 bases, leaving 12 bases between them. The CDR3 is 15 amino acids.

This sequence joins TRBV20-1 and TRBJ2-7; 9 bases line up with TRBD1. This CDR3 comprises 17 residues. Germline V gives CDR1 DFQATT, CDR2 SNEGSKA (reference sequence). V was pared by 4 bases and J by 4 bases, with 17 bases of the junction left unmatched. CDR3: CSATIYNPGQGAYEQYF. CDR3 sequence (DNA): TGCAGTGCTACCATCTATAATCCGGGACAGGGCGCATACGAGCAGTACTTC.

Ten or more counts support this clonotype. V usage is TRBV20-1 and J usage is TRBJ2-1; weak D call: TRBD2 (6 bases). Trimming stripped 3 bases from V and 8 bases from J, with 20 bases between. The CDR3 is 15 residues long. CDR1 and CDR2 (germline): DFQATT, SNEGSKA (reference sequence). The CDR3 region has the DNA TGCAGTGCTAGTGGGCCACTAGCAGGGAGAGATGAGCAGTTCTTC. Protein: CSASGPLAGRDEQFF.

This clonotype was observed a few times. This chain's CDR3 is CASSYQTYEQYF. CDR3 coding DNA: TGTGCCAGCAGCTACCAAACCTACGAGCAGTACTTC. V is TRBV7-2 and J is TRBJ2-7, with D unresolved. Trimming took 4 bases from V and 2 from J, leaving 6 bases between them. The germline V gene has CDR1 SGHTA and CDR2 FQGNSA. This CDR3 is built from 12 residues.